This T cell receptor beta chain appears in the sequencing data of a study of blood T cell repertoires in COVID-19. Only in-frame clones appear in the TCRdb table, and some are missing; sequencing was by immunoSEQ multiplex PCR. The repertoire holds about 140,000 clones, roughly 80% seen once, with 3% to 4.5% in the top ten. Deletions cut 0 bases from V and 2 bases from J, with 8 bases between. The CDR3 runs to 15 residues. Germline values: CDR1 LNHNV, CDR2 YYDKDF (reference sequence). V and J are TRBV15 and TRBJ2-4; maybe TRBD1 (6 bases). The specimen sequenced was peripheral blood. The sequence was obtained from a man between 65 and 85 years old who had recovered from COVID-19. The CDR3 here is CATSRDTGSKNIQYF. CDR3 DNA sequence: TGTGCCACCAGCAGAGATACAGGGTCCAAAAACATTCAGTACTTC. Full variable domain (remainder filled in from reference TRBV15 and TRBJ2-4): DAMVIQNPRYQVTQFGKPVTLSCSQTLNHNVMYWYQQKSSQAPKLLFHYYDKDFNNEADTPDNFQSRRPNTSFCFLDIRSPGLGDTAMYLCATSRDTGSKNIQYFGAGTRLSVL.